This T cell receptor (beta chain) was observed in a study of cytomegalovirus exposure and HLA in healthy donors (dated by TCRdb to 2016 to 2017). Regarding the complete study: According to a later analysis, one platform produced both the roughly 130 validation repertoires and the approximately 660 repertoires of the first cohort. The study combined high-throughput TCR immunosequencing, statistical association of individual TCRs with disease status, and machine learning to predict cytomegalovirus infection status. Besides the first cohort of roughly 700 subjects, a separate validation cohort made up of 95 to 150 different subjects was used. The study aimed to test whether cataloging public T cell receptors could reveal signatures of past pathogen exposure. Overall study outcomes, separate from this receptor: The validation cohort had no HLA typing available for a later analysis, so co-occurrence within that cohort was assessed over all 120 or so repertoires. Across donors, most TCR sequences were observed very rarely, whereas some public TCRs were present in many individuals. The authors suggested that the approach could potentially be generalized to other disease states and immunological phenotypes. The classifier was reported to diagnose cytomegalovirus status with high specificity and sensitivity in both the original and validation cohorts. A total of 164 TCR beta chains were listed by the study as associated with cytomegalovirus. In vitro tests confirmed that three of the cytomegalovirus-associated TCR beta chains recognize cytomegalovirus antigens. In a later analysis, TCRs clustered in the first cohort were found to also tend to co-occur in the 110 or so validation repertoires, with approximately 93% of cluster scores above 0.

The germline V gene (reference sequence) gives CDR1 as MNHNY and CDR2 as SVGAGI. Unmatched junction bases come to 9, with V trimmed by 6 bases and J by 8 bases. Measured from the cysteine to the phenylalanine, the CDR3 is 14 residues long. The read is trimmed to its CDR3 DNA, 42 bases read in frame from base 1. The library was built by means of the immunoSEQ multiplex PCR assay. In the authors' own workflow: A statistical classification framework was built to diagnose cytomegalovirus status from the catalog of TCR beta chain sequences. TCRdb took over this immuneACCESS table, retaining in-frame rearrangements with V and J assigned. Such tables are incomplete; in checked studies, under half of the missing clones stem from an unresolved V gene, and the remainder is unexplained. V and J calls and clone size are copied from that table; D and trimming were computed from the DNA. The sample has more than 120,000 clones on record, around 84% of them singletons. Just under 9% of the sample is in the top ten clones.

This clone occurred a few times. Its target antigen remains unknown. There are no base qualities to consult, and no much larger clone falls within one base. Separate from the approximately 690-subject first cohort, the validation cohort of around 130 subjects was the group to which the donors belonged. The specimen was PBMCs. This clonotype was sampled from a man aged 18-30 years in good health and CMV-seropositive. This sequence uses TRBV6-6 and TRBJ2-3; the junction holds 9 bases that match TRBD1. The nucleotide sequence is TGTGCCAGCAGCCAGGGACAGGGACGAGGTACGCAGTATTTT. Its translation reads: CASSQGQGRGTQYF.